The clone carrying this T cell receptor (beta chain) was detected many times. What it binds is unknown. From 300 to 400 ng of RNA, a library with molecular barcoded alpha/delta and beta/gamma adaptors was made. TCRdb recomputed calls from the reads with MiXCR, one row per CDR3 protein. Of approximately 61,000 distinct CDR3 sequences detected, roughly 18% appear once; the ten largest clones hold more than 12%. At the time of active disease, bone marrow was collected from every patient. This CDR3 is built from 17 residues. The trim removed 1 base at V and 5 bases at J, leaving 16 bases unmatched. CDR1 DFQATT and CDR2 SNEGSKA come from the germline V gene (reference sequence). These data come from a study of read filtering for tumor transcriptome and immune sequencing. For the study at large: DNase treatment preceded whole-transcriptome library preparation.

Points from the study as a whole: Dropping single-read clonotypes raised IR-seq and RNA-seq shared-clonotype correlation.

The sample was a population of CD138-negative cells sorted from bone marrow. V usage is TRBV20-1 and J usage is TRBJ2-5; 7 bases map to TRBD1. This clonotype originated in a donor at least 40 years old with multiple myeloma. CDR3 nucleotides: TGCAGTGCTAGAGGGGACAGCAAAGGGGCTATCCGGGAGACCCAGTACTTC. Its protein product is CSARGDSKGAIRETQYF.